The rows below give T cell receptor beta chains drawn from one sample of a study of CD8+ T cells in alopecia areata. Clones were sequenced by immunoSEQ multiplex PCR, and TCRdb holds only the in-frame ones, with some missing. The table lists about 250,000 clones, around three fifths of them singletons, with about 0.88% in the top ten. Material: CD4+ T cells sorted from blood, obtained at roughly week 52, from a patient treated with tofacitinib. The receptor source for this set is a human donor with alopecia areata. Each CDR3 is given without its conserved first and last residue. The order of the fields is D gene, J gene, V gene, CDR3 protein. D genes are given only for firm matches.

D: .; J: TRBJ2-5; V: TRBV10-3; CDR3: AIKGDRGQETQY
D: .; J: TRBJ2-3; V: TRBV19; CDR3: ASSIASGTQY
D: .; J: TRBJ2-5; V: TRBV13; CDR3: ASSLRGGQETQY
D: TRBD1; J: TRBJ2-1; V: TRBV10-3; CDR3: AISGQGRDEQF
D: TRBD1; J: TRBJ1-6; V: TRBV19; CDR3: ASSIDRGNSPLH
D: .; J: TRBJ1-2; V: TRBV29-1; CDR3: SADSSSTETGYT
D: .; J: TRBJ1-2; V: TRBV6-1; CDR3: ASKVASYGYT
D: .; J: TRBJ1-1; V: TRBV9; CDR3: ASSPRMTNTEAF
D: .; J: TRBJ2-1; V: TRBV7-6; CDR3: ASRPPGTNSEQF
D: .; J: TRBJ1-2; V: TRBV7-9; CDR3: ASSLGNIGYT
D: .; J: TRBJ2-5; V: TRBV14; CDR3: ASSQDPVTTQY
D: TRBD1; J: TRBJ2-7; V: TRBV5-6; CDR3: ASSLDPTGTYEQY
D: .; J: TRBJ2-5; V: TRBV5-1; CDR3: ASSLTSSLETQY
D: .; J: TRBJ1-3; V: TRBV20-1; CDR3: SARRGNTIY
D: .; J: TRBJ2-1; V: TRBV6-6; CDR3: ASSYSSGGRGEQF
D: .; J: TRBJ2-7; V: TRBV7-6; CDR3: ASSLDSHEQY